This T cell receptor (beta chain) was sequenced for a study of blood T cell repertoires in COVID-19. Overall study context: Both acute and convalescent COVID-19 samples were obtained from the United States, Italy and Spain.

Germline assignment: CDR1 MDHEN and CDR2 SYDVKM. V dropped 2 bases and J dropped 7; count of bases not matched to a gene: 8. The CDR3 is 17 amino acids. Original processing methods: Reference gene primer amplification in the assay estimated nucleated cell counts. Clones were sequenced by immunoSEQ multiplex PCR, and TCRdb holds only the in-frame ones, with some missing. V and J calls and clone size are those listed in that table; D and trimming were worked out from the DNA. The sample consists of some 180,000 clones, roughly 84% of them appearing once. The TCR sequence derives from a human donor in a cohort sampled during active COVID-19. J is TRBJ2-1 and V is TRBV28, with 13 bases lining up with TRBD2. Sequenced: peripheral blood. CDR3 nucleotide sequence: TGTGCCAGCAGTTTACAACGACTAGCGGGAGGATGGAATGAGCAGTTCTTC. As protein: CASSLQRLAGGWNEQFF.